The 5 T cell receptor beta chains given below trace back to one sample, sequenced in a study of blood T cell repertoires in COVID-19. Measured with immunoSEQ multiplex PCR; TCRdb has only the in-frame clones, and not every one. The sample holds around 270,000 clones, about 80% seen once. Source material: peripheral blood. These receptors originate from a person between 65 and 80 years old with COVID-19, enrolled during active disease.

The rearrangement links TRBV7-7 to TRBJ2-2, with 10 bases matching TRBD2. The CDR3 is made up of 16 amino acids. J lost 7 bases, V lost 2 bases, and 7 bases had no gene match. Germline loops: CDR1 SSHAT, CDR2 FNYEAQ (reference sequence). Written as DNA, the CDR3 is TGTGCCAGCAGCTTACTAGCGGGAGTTGGTTTCGGGGAGCTGTTTTTT. As protein: CASSLLAGVGFGELFF.

The genes are TRBV18 and TRBJ1-1; 9 positions agree with TRBD1. In germline, CDR1 is KGHSH, CDR2 LQKENI. This CDR3 is built from 15 residues. V shed 1 base, J shed 5 bases, and the junction held 5 bases outside the gene matches. DNA of the CDR3: TGTGCCAGCTCACCACTAGGACAGGGGAATACTGAAGCTTTCTTT. It yields the protein CASSPLGQGNTEAFF.

This clone has just one count. The rearrangement links TRBV6-2 or TRBV6-3 to TRBJ2-1, with TRBD2 identical over 12 bases. CDR3 length equals 15 residues. Looked up from germline, CDR1 is MNHEY and CDR2 is SVGEGT. V shed 4 bases and J 8 bases; nucleotides not matched to a gene: 6. Here the CDR3 reads CASSSTSGRTHEQFF. The DNA for the CDR3 is TGTGCCAGCAGTTCCACTAGCGGGAGGACCCATGAGCAGTTCTTC.

The V gene is TRBV6-2 or TRBV6-3, the J gene TRBJ2-6; 12 bases are a match to TRBD2. CDR3 length: 17 amino acids. The trim removed 6 bases at V and 0 bases at J, leaving 3 bases unmatched. Germline CDR1 is MNHEY and CDR2 is SVGEGT. CDR3 DNA sequence: TGTGCCAGCAGCGCTAGCGGGAGGGCCTCTGGGGCCAACGTCCTGACTTTC. Amino acids: CASSASGRASGANVLTF.

The rearrangement links TRBV19 to TRBJ2-7; D gene uncertain. The V gene lost 4 bases and the J gene lost 6 bases, with 13 bases spanning the gap. Germline V gene sequence: CDR1 LNHDA, CDR2 SQIVND (reference sequence). The CDR3 covers 13 residues. CDR3 amino acids: CASSKIPSGEQYF. The CDR3 DNA follows: TGTGCCAGTAGTAAAATACCCTCGGGCGAGCAGTACTTC.